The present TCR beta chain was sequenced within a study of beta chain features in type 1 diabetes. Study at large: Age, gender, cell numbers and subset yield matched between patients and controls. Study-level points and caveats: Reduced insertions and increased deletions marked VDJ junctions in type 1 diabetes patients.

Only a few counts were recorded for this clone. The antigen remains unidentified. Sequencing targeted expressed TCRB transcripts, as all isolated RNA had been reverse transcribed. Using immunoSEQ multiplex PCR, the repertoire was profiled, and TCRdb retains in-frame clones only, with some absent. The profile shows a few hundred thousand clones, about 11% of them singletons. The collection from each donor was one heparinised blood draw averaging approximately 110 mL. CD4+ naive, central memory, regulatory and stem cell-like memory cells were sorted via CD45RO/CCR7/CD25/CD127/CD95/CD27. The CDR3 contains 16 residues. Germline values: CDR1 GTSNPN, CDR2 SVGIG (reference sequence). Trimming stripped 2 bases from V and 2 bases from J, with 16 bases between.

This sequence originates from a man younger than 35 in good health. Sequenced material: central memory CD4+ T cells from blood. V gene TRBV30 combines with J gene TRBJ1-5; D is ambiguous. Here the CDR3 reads CAWSRAGKQGNQPQHF. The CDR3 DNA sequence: TGTGCCTGGAGTCGGGCGGGAAAGCAGGGCAATCAGCCCCAGCATTTT.